Listed below are T cell receptor beta chains from one sample, sequenced in a study of early T cells in non-severe SARS-CoV-2 infection. TCRdb analysed the 5' RACE reads with MiXCR anew, one entry per CDR3 protein. The repertoire has roughly 75,000 distinct CDR3 sequences, approximately 12% of them found once; the top ten carry roughly 3.2%. Source material: whole blood. The origin of the receptors is an adult who was a healthcare worker with PCR-confirmed SARS-CoV-2 infection or an uninfected control (not recorded which). Both conserved end residues are part of each CDR3. D genes are given only for firm matches. Not every row has a clone size; where given, it reads once, few, many or a size class.

J: TRBJ2-7
V: TRBV12-3/TRBV12-4
size: few
D: .
CDR3: CASSRQDLGEQYF
DNA: TGTGCCAGCAGCCGTCAAGACTTGGGCGAGCAGTACTTC

J: TRBJ2-1
V: TRBV29-1
size: many
D: .
CDR3: CSVGGSYEQFF
DNA: TGCAGTGTTGGGGGTAGCTATGAGCAGTTCTTC

J: TRBJ1-5
V: TRBV28
size: .
D: TRBD1
CDR3: CATRGTVVQSNQPQHF
DNA: TGTGCCACTCGAGGGACAGTCGTCCAAAGCAATCAGCCCCAGCATTTT

J: TRBJ2-3
V: TRBV6-4
size: .
D: TRBD2
CDR3: CASSGTSGRSDTQYF
DNA: TGTGCCAGCAGTGGGACTAGCGGGAGGTCAGATACGCAGTATTTT

J: TRBJ2-3
V: TRBV11-2
size: .
D: .
CDR3: CASSLEGGNTQYF
DNA: TGTGCCAGCAGCTTAGAAGGGGGAAATACGCAGTATTTT

J: TRBJ2-1
V: TRBV12-5
size: .
D: TRBD1
CDR3: CASGLVLGQGVNEQFF
DNA: TGTGCTAGTGGTTTGGTACTGGGACAGGGGGTAAATGAGCAGTTCTTC

J: TRBJ2-1
V: TRBV20-1
size: few
D: .
CDR3: CSAWIRDSGGFF
DNA: TGCAGTGCGTGGATTCGGGACTCGGGCGGATTCTTC

J: TRBJ2-1
V: TRBV7-9
size: .
D: TRBD2
CDR3: CASSVRTRSYNEQFF
DNA: TGTGCCAGCAGCGTCAGGACTAGGAGCTACAATGAGCAGTTCTTC

J: TRBJ1-5
V: TRBV18
size: .
D: .
CDR3: CASSPPDGINQPQHF
DNA: TGTGCCAGCTCACCACCGGACGGCATCAATCAGCCCCAGCATTTT

J: TRBJ2-3
V: TRBV28
size: few
D: TRBD2
CDR3: CAATLESGRTDTQYF
DNA: TGTGCCGCGACCCTAGAAAGCGGGAGAACAGATACGCAGTATTTT

J: TRBJ2-3
V: TRBV6-6
size: few
D: .
CDR3: CASSRTARGSTDTQYF
DNA: TGTGCCAGCAGCCGGACAGCTCGCGGGAGCACAGATACGCAGTATTTT

J: TRBJ2-3
V: TRBV29-1
size: many
D: .
CDR3: CSVDAGATDTQYF
DNA: TGCAGCGTTGATGCGGGGGCCACAGATACGCAGTATTTT

J: TRBJ1-2
V: TRBV12-3/TRBV12-4
size: few
D: TRBD1
CDR3: CASSFRQGYGYTF
DNA: TGTGCCAGCAGTTTCCGACAGGGCTATGGCTACACCTTC

J: TRBJ1-1
V: TRBV19
size: .
D: .
CDR3: CASSDTANTEAFF
DNA: TGTGCCAGTTCCGACACCGCGAACACTGAAGCTTTCTTT

J: TRBJ1-2
V: TRBV6-2/TRBV6-3
size: few
D: .
CDR3: CASARDTARNGYTF
DNA: TGTGCCAGTGCCCGCGACACGGCGAGGAATGGCTACACCTTC

J: TRBJ1-4
V: TRBV4-2
size: .
D: .
CDR3: CANSWMSEKLFF
DNA: TGTGCCAACAGCTGGATGAGTGAAAAACTGTTTTTT

J: TRBJ2-5
V: TRBV7-2
size: once
D: .
CDR3: CASYPSGSETQYF
DNA: TGTGCCAGTTACCCAAGCGGTTCGGAGACCCAGTACTTC

J: TRBJ2-1
V: TRBV5-1
size: many
D: TRBD2
CDR3: CASSLGGTSAYNEQFF
DNA: TGCGCCAGCAGCTTGGGAGGGACTAGCGCCTACAATGAGCAGTTCTTC

J: TRBJ2-3
V: TRBV5-6
size: few
D: .
CDR3: CASTLSWGADYKDTQYF
DNA: TGTGCCAGCACTCTCTCCTGGGGGGCCGATTATAAGGATACGCAGTATTTT

J: TRBJ1-6
V: TRBV7-9
size: .
D: .
CDR3: CASSPGTAGSPLHF
DNA: TGTGCCAGCAGCCCCGGGACCGCGGGGTCACCCCTCCACTTT

J: TRBJ2-7
V: TRBV7-9
size: .
D: .
CDR3: CASSPRTASYEQYF
DNA: TGTGCCAGCAGCCCTAGGACGGCCTCCTACGAGCAGTACTTC

J: TRBJ2-1
V: TRBV18
size: few
D: TRBD1
CDR3: CASVTGTGRGNEQFF
DNA: TGTGCCAGCGTCACCGGGACAGGAAGGGGCAATGAGCAGTTCTTC